This T cell receptor (beta chain) emerged from a study of cytomegalovirus exposure and HLA in healthy donors. Study conclusions and caveats: Across donors, most TCRs were seen rarely, yet some public ones were widespread.

Regarding this clone: Its antigen is not identified.

V was shortened by 4 bases and J by 8 bases, with 20 bases between the two germline ends. CDR1 is LGHNT and CDR2 is FRNRAP in the germline V gene. There are 15 residues in the CDR3. Primers: 60 Vbeta forward and 13 Jbeta reverse. Original processing notes: A follow-up analysis tallied around 76 million unique TCR beta chains, some 9.9 million shared. TCRdb's copy holds only in-frame clones and misses some; the assay was immunoSEQ multiplex PCR. The V and J calls and clone size come from that table; D and trimming were worked out from the DNA. This sample carries some 190,000 clones, roughly 75% of them seen once, and the ten largest clones take approximately 2%.

The TCR comes from a woman between 25 and 40 years old in good health and CMV-seronegative. The sample comprised PBMCs. The V gene is TRBV12-5, the J gene TRBJ1-2, with a weak D call TRBD1 (5 bases). DNA of the CDR3: TGTGCTAGTGGTTCGGGGGAGGCACGGACTTTGGGCTACACCTTC. Translated: CASGSGEARTLGYTF. Full variable domain (rest looked up from reference TRBV12-5 and TRBJ1-2): DARVTQTPRHKVTEMGQEVTMRCQPILGHNTVFWYRQTMMQGLELLAYFRNRAPLDDSGMPKDRFSAEMPDATLATLKIQPSEPRDSAVYFCASGSGEARTLGYTFGSGTRLTVV.